This TCR beta chain was identified during a study of T cell responses to AZD1222 COVID-19 vaccine. Profiling relied on immunoSEQ multiplex PCR, and the TCRdb table lists in-frame clones only, not all of them. The table has roughly 80,000 clones, about 89% seen once; the top ten hold less than 5.5%. Study results and caveats: Across spike, vaccine-associated CD4 TCRs were found, dominant at 160-218 and 743-854.

This CDR3 comprises 13 residues. CDR1 is MGHDK and CDR2 is SYGVNS in the germline V gene. After removal of 8 bases from V and 8 bases from J, the junction contained 10 bases not matched to a gene. With respect to this clone: Its specificity is not known.

This TCR was sampled from an adult in good health. The rearrangement links TRBV25-1 to TRBJ1-2; TRBD1 matches 8 bases. The material was peripheral blood, obtained on day 0 of MenACWY control vaccination. The CDR3 coding sequence is TGTGCCAGCCGATTCGACAGGGGAAGCGGCTACACCTTC. Encoded protein: CASRFDRGSGYTF.